The rows below give T cell receptor beta chains drawn from one sample of a study of T cells in Graves' hyperthyroidism and ophthalmopathy. TCRdb re-called the multiplex PCR reads through MiXCR, storing one row per CDR3 protein. The table includes about 410,000 distinct CDR3 sequences, roughly 15% detected once. The material sequenced was blood. The origin of the receptors is a woman between 25 and 40 years old with Graves' ophthalmopathy. Each CDR3 is given with its conserved first and last residue. A D gene is named only where the DNA matches it firmly. The listing skips clone size in some rows; elsewhere it reads once, few, many or a size class.

TRBJ2-1,NA,many,TRBV7-3,CASSPRLGANEQFF,TGTGCCAGCAGCCCCCGCCTGGGGGCCAATGAGCAGTTCTTC
TRBJ1-4,NA,many,TRBV28,CASSEREKLFF,TGTGCCAGCAGTGAACGGGAAAAACTGTTTTTT
TRBJ2-3,NA,many,TRBV20-1,CSARDRDNRADTQYF,TGCAGTGCTAGAGATCGGGACAACCGGGCAGATACGCAGTATTTT
TRBJ1-1,NA,many,TRBV7-2,CASSLYKTQAFF,TGTGCCAGCAGCCTCTATAAAACCCAAGCTTTCTTT
TRBJ1-5,NA,many,TRBV19,CASSIRIISGTNSNQPQHF,TGTGCCAGTAGTATCCGGATCATCTCCGGGACGAACTCGAATCAGCCCCAGCATTTT
TRBJ2-5,TRBD1,NA,TRBV5-1,CASSLGAGQGQETQYF,TGCGCCAGCAGCTTGGGCGCCGGACAGGGGCAAGAGACCCAGTACTTC
TRBJ2-5,TRBD2,many,TRBV7-8,CASSPGFIASGTQYF,TGTGCCAGCAGCCCCGGCTTCATTGCTAGCGGGACCCAGTACTTC
TRBJ2-7,TRBD1,many,TRBV11-2,CASSFDRGRNEQYF,TGTGCCAGCAGCTTTGACAGGGGGCGGAACGAGCAGTACTTC
TRBJ2-7,NA,many,TRBV29-1,CSVEVGSYEQYF,TGCAGCGTTGAGGTCGGATCCTACGAGCAGTACTTC
TRBJ2-3,TRBD2,few,TRBV24-1,CATSDPSGLADSTDTQYF,TGTGCCACCAGTGATCCCTCTGGGCTAGCGGATAGCACAGATACGCAGTATTTT
TRBJ1-5,NA,many,TRBV12-3/TRBV12-4,CASRGGRGNQPQHF,TGTGCCAGCAGGGGGGGTAGGGGCAATCAGCCCCAGCATTTT
TRBJ2-1,TRBD1,many,TRBV7-3,CASSLTRWDRGSSEQFF,TGTGCCAGCAGCTTAACTCGTTGGGACAGGGGATCTAGTGAGCAGTTCTTC
TRBJ2-5,NA,NA,TRBV30,CAWSFKYQETQYF,TGTGCCTGGAGTTTCAAGTACCAAGAGACCCAGTACTTC
TRBJ2-3,NA,many,TRBV11-3,CASSLGRDTTDTQYF,TGTGCCAGCAGCTTAGGAAGGGATACCACAGATACGCAGTATTTT
TRBJ2-3,NA,few,TRBV9,CASSEQGADTQYF,TGTGCCAGCAGCGAACAGGGTGCAGATACGCAGTATTTT
TRBJ2-2,NA,many,TRBV6-5,CASSYSRVTYTGELFF,TGTGCCAGCAGTTACTCCCGGGTTACGTACACCGGGGAGCTGTTTTTT
TRBJ1-2,TRBD1,many,TRBV10-3,CAISAGTAPYGYTF,TGTGCCATCAGTGCCGGGACAGCCCCCTATGGCTACACCTTC
TRBJ2-3,NA,few,TRBV29-1,CSVGEGIDTQYF,TGCAGCGTTGGAGAGGGAATAGATACGCAGTATTTT
TRBJ1-3,NA,NA,TRBV20-1,CSARPHLDSGNTIYF,TGCAGTGCTAGACCTCATCTGGACTCTGGAAACACCATATATTTT
TRBJ2-7,NA,many,TRBV3-1,CASSLTSIRREQYF,TGTGCCAGCAGCCTGACTAGTATAAGGCGCGAGCAGTACTTC
TRBJ2-7,NA,NA,TRBV10-3,CAISESVDISYEQYF,TGTGCCATCAGTGAGTCGGTTGACATCTCCTACGAGCAGTACTTC
TRBJ2-3,TRBD2,many,TRBV6-2/TRBV6-3,CASSSRTSGTDTQYF,TGTGCCAGCAGTTCCAGGACTAGCGGCACAGATACGCAGTATTTT
TRBJ2-3,NA,many,TRBV7-9,CASRTKDTSTDTQYF,TGTGCCAGCAGGACAAAGGACACTAGCACAGATACGCAGTATTTT
TRBJ2-2,NA,many,TRBV28,CASSPDPQTAGELFF,TGTGCCAGCAGCCCCGATCCTCAGACCGCCGGGGAGCTGTTTTTT
TRBJ2-1,TRBD2,NA,TRBV4-1,CASNLIVGGFINEQFF,TGCGCCAGCAACCTTATTGTGGGGGGGTTTATCAATGAGCAGTTCTTC
TRBJ1-1,NA,many,TRBV11-2,CASSLWRTEEAFF,TGTGCCAGCAGCTTGTGGAGGACAGAAGAAGCTTTCTTT
TRBJ1-1,NA,many,TRBV9,CASSSSNTEAFF,TGTGCCAGCAGCTCGTCCAACACTGAAGCTTTCTTT
TRBJ2-7,TRBD1,NA,TRBV29-1,CSVEDHRGIHGEQYF,TGCAGCGTTGAAGATCACAGGGGCATTCACGGGGAGCAGTACTTC
TRBJ1-1,NA,many,TRBV10-2,CASSENDREAFF,TGCGCCAGCAGTGAAAACGACAGGGAAGCTTTCTTT
TRBJ1-2,TRBD1,many,TRBV2,CASTQDQGAFYGYTF,TGTGCCAGCACTCAGGACCAGGGGGCTTTCTATGGCTACACCTTC
TRBJ2-1,NA,many,TRBV3-1,CASSQEGRVEWINEQFF,TGTGCCAGCAGCCAAGAGGGCAGGGTTGAGTGGATCAATGAGCAGTTCTTC
TRBJ2-5,TRBD2,many,TRBV2,CASSGLAGMAETQYF,TGTGCCAGCAGTGGACTAGCGGGGATGGCAGAGACCCAGTACTTC
TRBJ2-7,NA,many,TRBV28,CASSFGFTHSYEQYF,TGTGCCAGCAGTTTTGGATTCACCCACTCCTACGAGCAGTACTTC
TRBJ2-1,TRBD1,NA,TRBV28,CASRADRAKQFF,TGTGCCAGCAGAGCGGACAGGGCTAAGCAGTTCTTC
TRBJ1-3,NA,NA,TRBV7-2,CASSFGRFTDTIYF,TGTGCCAGCAGCTTTGGCAGGTTCACAGACACCATATATTTT
TRBJ2-4,NA,many,TRBV5-5,CASSFFIQVQKNIQYF,TGTGCCAGCAGCTTCTTTATCCAGGTCCAGAAAAACATTCAGTACTTC
TRBJ2-2,NA,NA,TRBV6-1,CASSATLARNTGELFF,TGTGCCAGCAGTGCAACCCTAGCTCGCAACACCGGGGAGCTGTTTTTT
TRBJ2-4,TRBD1,many,TRBV7-9,CASSLGTGVAKNIQYF,TGTGCCAGCAGCCTGGGGACAGGAGTAGCCAAAAACATTCAGTACTTC
TRBJ2-7,NA,many,TRBV6-1,CASSEQAIPLEQYF,TGTGCCAGCAGTGAACAAGCGATCCCTCTCGAGCAGTACTTC
TRBJ1-5,NA,few,TRBV20-1,CSAREPGGGRIGNQPQHF,TGCAGTGCTAGAGAGCCGGGGGGGGGGAGGATCGGTAATCAGCCCCAGCATTTT
TRBJ2-5,NA,many,TRBV28,CASSLGAVNQETQYF,TGTGCCAGCAGCCTGGGGGCAGTTAACCAAGAGACCCAGTACTTC
TRBJ2-5,TRBD2,few,TRBV7-9,CAAAGGWETQYF,TGTGCCGCCGCGGGGGGTTGGGAGACCCAGTACTTC
TRBJ1-4,NA,few,TRBV18,CASSPSYEKLFF,TGTGCCAGCTCACCCTCTTATGAAAAACTGTTTTTT
TRBJ2-3,NA,many,TRBV14,CASSQDILARTDTQYF,TGTGCCAGCAGCCAAGACATCCTGGCTCGCACAGATACGCAGTATTTT
TRBJ1-1,NA,few,TRBV5-5,CASRLNTPNTEAFF,TGTGCCAGCAGACTCAATACACCGAACACTGAAGCTTTCTTT
TRBJ1-2,NA,many,TRBV2,CASRTQGRNYGYTF,TGTGCCAGCCGTACCCAGGGACGTAACTATGGCTACACCTTC
TRBJ2-3,TRBD2,NA,TRBV4-2,CASSGYGGGGGDTQYF,TGTGCCAGCAGCGGCTACGGGGGGGGGGGAGGAGATACGCAGTATTTT
TRBJ1-1,NA,many,TRBV27,CASSFGGRAFF,TGTGCCAGCAGTTTCGGGGGGCGAGCTTTCTTT
TRBJ1-1,NA,NA,TRBV6-5,CASSYSAGMNTEAFF,TGTGCCAGCAGTTACTCGGCAGGGATGAACACTGAAGCTTTCTTT
TRBJ1-2,NA,many,TRBV27,CASSLSAGGGRGYTF,TGTGCCAGCAGTTTATCCGCGGGGGGGGGAAGAGGCTACACCTTC
TRBJ1-1,NA,many,TRBV2,CASIVTADTEAFF,TGTGCCAGCATTGTAACAGCCGACACTGAAGCTTTCTTT
TRBJ2-2,NA,few,TRBV20-1,CSASRGGTGELFF,TGCAGTGCTAGTAGGGGCGGCACCGGGGAGCTGTTTTTT
TRBJ2-2,TRBD2,NA,TRBV6-1,CASSGLAGAGELFF,TGTGCCAGCAGTGGACTAGCGGGGGCAGGGGAGCTGTTTTTT
TRBJ1-1,NA,many,TRBV5-4,CASRPRDWESEAFF,TGTGCCAGCAGGCCCAGGGATTGGGAGAGTGAAGCTTTCTTT
TRBJ2-2,NA,many,TRBV6-1,CASMNTGELFF,TGTGCCAGCATGAACACCGGGGAGCTGTTTTTT
TRBJ2-7,TRBD1,many,TRBV2,CASAGTGGVVYEQYF,TGTGCCAGCGCTGGGACAGGGGGCGTAGTCTACGAGCAGTACTTC
TRBJ2-7,NA,many,TRBV2,CASRGSYGGEQYF,TGTGCCAGCAGAGGATCATATGGCGGGGAGCAGTACTTC
TRBJ2-7,NA,many,TRBV7-9,CASIGQPPTYEQYF,TGTGCCAGCATCGGACAGCCACCCACCTACGAGCAGTACTTC
TRBJ2-2,NA,many,TRBV5-6,CASSLVGMDTGELFF,TGTGCCAGCAGCTTGGTAGGGATGGACACCGGGGAGCTGTTTTTT